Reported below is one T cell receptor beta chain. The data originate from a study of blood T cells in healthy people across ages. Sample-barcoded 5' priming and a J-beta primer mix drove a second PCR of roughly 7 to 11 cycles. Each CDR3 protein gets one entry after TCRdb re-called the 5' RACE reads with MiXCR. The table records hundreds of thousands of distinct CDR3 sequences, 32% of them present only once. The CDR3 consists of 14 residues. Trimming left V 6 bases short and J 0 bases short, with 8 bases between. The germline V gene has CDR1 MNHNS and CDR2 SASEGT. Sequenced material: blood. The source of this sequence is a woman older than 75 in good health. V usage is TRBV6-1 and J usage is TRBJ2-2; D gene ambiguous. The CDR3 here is CASSAKTNTGELFF. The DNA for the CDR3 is TGTGCCAGCAGCGCTAAAACGAACACCGGGGAGCTGTTTTTT.